The present T cell receptor beta chain was sequenced within a study of blood T cell repertoires in COVID-19. Assay: immunoSEQ multiplex PCR; the TCRdb copy retains only in-frame clones and omits some. Of about 60,000 clones in the sample, 75% to 90% were seen once. The specimen was peripheral blood. The clonotype comes from a human donor with acute or convalescent COVID-19. The donor label of this sample is uncertain.

CDR3 loop: CASGGRGVADTQYF. For the CDR3, the DNA is TGTGCCTCGGGGGGCCGGGGGGTGGCAGATACGCAGTATTTT. This chain links TRBV30 with TRBJ2-3; a possible D gene is TRBD2 (7 bases). Trimming removed 7 bases at V and 4 bases at J, with 18 bases between. The CDR3 totals 14 residues. Germline V gene data show CDR1 as GTSNPN and CDR2 as SVGIG (reference sequence). The variable domain in full, completed from reference TRBV30 and TRBJ2-3, reads SQTIHQWPATLVQPVGSPLSLECTVEGTSNPNLYWYRQAAGRGLQLLFYSVGIGQISSEVPQNLSASRPQDRQFILSSKKLLLSDSGFYLCASGGRGVADTQYFGPGTRLTVL.